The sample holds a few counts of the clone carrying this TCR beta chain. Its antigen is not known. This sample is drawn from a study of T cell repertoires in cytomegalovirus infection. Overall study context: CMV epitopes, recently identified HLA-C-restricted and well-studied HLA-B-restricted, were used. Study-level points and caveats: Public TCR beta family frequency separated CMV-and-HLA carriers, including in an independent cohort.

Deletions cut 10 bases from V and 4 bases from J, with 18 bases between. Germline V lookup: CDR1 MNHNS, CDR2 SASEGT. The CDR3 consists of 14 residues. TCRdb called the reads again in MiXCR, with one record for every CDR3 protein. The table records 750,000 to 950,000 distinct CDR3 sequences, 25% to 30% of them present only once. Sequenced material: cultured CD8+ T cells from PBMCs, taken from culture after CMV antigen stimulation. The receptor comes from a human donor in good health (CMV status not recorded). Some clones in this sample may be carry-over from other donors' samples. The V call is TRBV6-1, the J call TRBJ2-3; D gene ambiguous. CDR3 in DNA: TGTGCCATTAGAGGAAGTTCGGATTCAGATACGCAGTATTTT. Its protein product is CAIRGSSDSDTQYF.